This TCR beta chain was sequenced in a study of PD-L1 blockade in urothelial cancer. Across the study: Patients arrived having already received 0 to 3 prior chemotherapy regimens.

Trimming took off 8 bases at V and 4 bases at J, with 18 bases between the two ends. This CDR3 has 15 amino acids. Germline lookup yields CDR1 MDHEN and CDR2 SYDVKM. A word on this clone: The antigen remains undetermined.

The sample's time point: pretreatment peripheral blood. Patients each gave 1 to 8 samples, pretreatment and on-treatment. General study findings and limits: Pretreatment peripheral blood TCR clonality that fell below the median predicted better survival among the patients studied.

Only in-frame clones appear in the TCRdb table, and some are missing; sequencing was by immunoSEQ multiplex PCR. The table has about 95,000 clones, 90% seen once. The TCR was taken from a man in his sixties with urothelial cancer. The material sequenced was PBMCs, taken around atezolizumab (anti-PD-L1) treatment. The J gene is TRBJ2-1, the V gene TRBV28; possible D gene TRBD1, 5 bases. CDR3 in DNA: TGTGCCAGCCCAACCCGACAGACTGTTTACAATGAGCAGTTCTTC. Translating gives CASPTRQTVYNEQFF.